The clone carrying this T cell receptor (beta chain) was detected ten times or more. This entry comes from a study of T cells in Graves' hyperthyroidism and ophthalmopathy. Study-wide context: Initial diagnosis, before any treatment, was when peripheral blood was collected.

Amplification targeted TCR beta CDR3 regions from RNA transcripts. HTBI primers were the set used in a first-round RT-PCR of the TCR CDR3. TCRdb used MiXCR to reprocess the multiplex PCR reads, holding one entry per CDR3 protein. The sample shows around 300,000 distinct CDR3 sequences, roughly an eighth of them seen only once. This CDR3 comprises 14 residues. The germline gives CDR1 SNHLY, CDR2 FYNNEI. Trimming at V came to 6 bases and at J to 4 bases, leaving 7 bases not matched to a gene. Sample: blood. This TCR was recovered from a middle-aged woman with Graves' ophthalmopathy. This sequence joins TRBV2 and TRBJ1-2; 8 bases match TRBD1. The CDR3 protein is CASRGTGGLYGYTF. CDR3 sequence (DNA): TGTGCCAGCAGGGGGACAGGAGGCCTCTATGGCTACACCTTC.